The clone carrying this T cell receptor beta chain was detected only once. Its specificity is not known. This sample was included in a study of shared clonotypes between healthy human individuals. Findings and caveats of the study: Represented diversity (both genetic and exposure-history) was limited by the small number of donors.

V gave up 0 bases and J gave up 13 bases, with 7 bases separating them. The germline V gene encodes CDR1 SGHVS and CDR2 FQNEAQ. This CDR3 contains 11 residues. Sequenced by immunoSEQ multiplex PCR; TCRdb stores in-frame clones only, minus some. The sample carries under 550,000 clones, about 95% recorded once. The specimen was naive CD4+ T cells sorted from blood. Subset described: CD45RA+ positively selected. The J gene is TRBJ1-5, the V gene TRBV7-8; unclear D gene. The clonotype was recovered from a woman aged 25-40 years in good health. The CDR3 nucleotides are TGTGCCAGCAGCTTAGCCGGGCGTCAGCATTTT. Residues: CASSLAGRQHF.